The rows below give T cell receptor beta chains drawn from one sample of a study of T cells in Graves' hyperthyroidism and ophthalmopathy. TCRdb reprocessed the multiplex PCR reads with MiXCR, giving one entry per CDR3 protein. The sample contains 660,000 or so distinct CDR3 sequences, 20% to 25% of which appear only once. The specimen was blood. Receptors were obtained from a man aged 25-40 years with Graves' ophthalmopathy. CDR3s include the opening cysteine and the closing phenylalanine or tryptophan.

J,V,CDR3
TRBJ2-1,TRBV6-1,CASSVADNEQFF
TRBJ2-5,TRBV7-3,CASSAGSGAEETQYF
TRBJ2-4,TRBV6-6,CASSYSAGPLAKNIQYF
TRBJ1-1,TRBV28,CASSFFGGARNTEAFF
TRBJ1-3,TRBV24-1,CATSDSKTGAGNTIYF
TRBJ1-2,TRBV6-1,CASRNEYLGGADNYGYTF
TRBJ2-1,TRBV20-1,CSATRLAGAPLEQFF
TRBJ1-1,TRBV10-3,CAITVNRGSEAFF
TRBJ2-7,TRBV10-2,CASKGGTRALEQYF
TRBJ2-4,TRBV7-9,CASSPADQGGKNIQYF
TRBJ1-5,TRBV19,CASSILTQGRYQPQHF
TRBJ1-5,TRBV20-1,CSARGPGVSNQPQHF
TRBJ2-7,TRBV5-1,CASSLAFRENEQYF
TRBJ1-1,TRBV20-1,CSARRRMNTEAFF
TRBJ2-3,TRBV5-1,CASSPGTSGPTGTQYF
TRBJ2-6,TRBV29-1,CSAADSSGANVLTF
TRBJ2-1,TRBV6-2/TRBV6-3,CASSYGEVSYNEQFF
TRBJ1-5,TRBV4-2,CASSQDDGPHNQPQHF
TRBJ2-1,TRBV10-3,CAISELSRGYNEQFF
TRBJ1-1,TRBV7-2,CASSYPGTRDEAFF